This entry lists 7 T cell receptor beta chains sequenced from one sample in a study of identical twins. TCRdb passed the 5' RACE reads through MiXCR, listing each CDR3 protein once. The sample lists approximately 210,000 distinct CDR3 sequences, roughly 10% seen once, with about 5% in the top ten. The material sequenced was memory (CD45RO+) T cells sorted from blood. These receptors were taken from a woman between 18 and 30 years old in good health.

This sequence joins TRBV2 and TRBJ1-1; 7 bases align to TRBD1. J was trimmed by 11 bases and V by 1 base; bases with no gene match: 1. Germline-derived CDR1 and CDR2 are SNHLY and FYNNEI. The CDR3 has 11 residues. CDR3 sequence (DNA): TGTGCCAGCAGTGAAGAACAGGGGGCTTTCTTT. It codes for CASSEEQGAFF.

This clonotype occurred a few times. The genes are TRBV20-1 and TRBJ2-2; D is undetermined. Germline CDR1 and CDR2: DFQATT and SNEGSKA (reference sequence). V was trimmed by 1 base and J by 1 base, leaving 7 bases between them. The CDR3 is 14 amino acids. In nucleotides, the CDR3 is TGCAGTGCTAGAGGTGGGATGAACACCGGGGAGCTGTTTTTT. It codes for CSARGGMNTGELFF.

This CDR3 is CASSGLVKVGEQYF. The CDR3 DNA reads as TGCGCCAGCAGCGGACTAGTCAAAGTCGGCGAGCAGTACTTC. The rearrangement links TRBV5-1 to TRBJ2-7; 7 positions match TRBD2. The CDR3 has 14 residues. V trimming: 4 bases; J trimming: 6 bases; junction bases outside the gene matches: 10. Germline CDR1 SGHRS, CDR2 YFSETQ.

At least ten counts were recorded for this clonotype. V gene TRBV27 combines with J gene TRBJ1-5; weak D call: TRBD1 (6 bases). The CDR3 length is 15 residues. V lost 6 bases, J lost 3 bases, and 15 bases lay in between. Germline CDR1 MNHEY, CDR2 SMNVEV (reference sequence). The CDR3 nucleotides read TGTGCCAGCAGAGACCTGACAGGTCCCAATCAGCCCCAGCATTTT. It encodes CASRDLTGPNQPQHF.

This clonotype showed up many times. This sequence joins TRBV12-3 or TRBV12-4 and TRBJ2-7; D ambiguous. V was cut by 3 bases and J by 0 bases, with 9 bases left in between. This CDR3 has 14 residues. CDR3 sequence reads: CASSFLKSSYEQYF. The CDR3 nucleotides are TGTGCCAGCAGTTTTCTAAAGAGCTCCTACGAGCAGTACTTC.

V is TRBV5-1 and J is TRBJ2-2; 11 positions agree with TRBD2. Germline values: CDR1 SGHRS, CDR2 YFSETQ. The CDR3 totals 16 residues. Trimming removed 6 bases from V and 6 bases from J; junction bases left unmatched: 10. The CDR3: CASTATLAGDSGELFF. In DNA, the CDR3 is TGCGCCAGCACCGCAACACTAGCGGGAGACTCCGGGGAGCTGTTTTTT.

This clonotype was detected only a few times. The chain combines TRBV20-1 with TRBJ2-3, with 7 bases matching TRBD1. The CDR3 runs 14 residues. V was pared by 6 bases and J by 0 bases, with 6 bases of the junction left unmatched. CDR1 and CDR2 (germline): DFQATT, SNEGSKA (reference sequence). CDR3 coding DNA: TGCAGTGCCGACAGGGATTCTAGCACAGATACGCAGTATTTT. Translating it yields CSADRDSSTDTQYF.